These T cell receptor beta chains were read from a single sample in a study of cytomegalovirus exposure and HLA in healthy donors. TCRdb keeps only in-frame clones here, not all; method: immunoSEQ multiplex PCR. Here the sample spans over 150,000 clones, less than 80% being singletons. The specimen was PBMCs. The receptors originated from a man in his thirties or forties in good health and CMV-seronegative. CDR3s include the opening cysteine and the closing phenylalanine or tryptophan. Each record gives: J gene, V gene, D gene, clone size, CDR3 protein, CDR3 DNA. D genes are given only for firm matches. The size entry is marked missing in some rows and otherwise reads once, few, many or a size class.

TRBJ2-5 | TRBV11-2 | TRBD2 | few | CASSFGGGQETQYF | TGTGCCAGCAGCTTCGGGGGGGGTCAAGAGACCCAGTACTTC
TRBJ1-4 | TRBV30 | TRBD1 | - | CACNWDRANNEKLFF | TGTGCCTGTAATTGGGACAGGGCAAATAATGAAAAACTGTTTTTT
TRBJ2-2 | TRBV7-9 | - | - | CASSLVRGFYTGELFF | TGTGCCAGCAGCTTAGTCAGGGGATTTTACACCGGGGAGCTGTTTTTT
TRBJ1-1 | TRBV5-5 | - | - | CASSFGGRQNTEAFF | TGTGCCAGCAGCTTCGGGGGACGCCAGAACACTGAAGCTTTCTTT
TRBJ2-1 | TRBV5-1 | - | - | CASSLVTTNEQFF | TGCGCCAGCAGCTTGGTTACTACCAATGAGCAGTTCTTC
TRBJ2-2 | TRBV7-2 | TRBD1 | - | CASSPGTATGGELFF | TGTGCCAGCAGCCCCGGGACAGCGACGGGCGGGGAGCTGTTTTTT
TRBJ2-1 | TRBV5-4 | - | - | CASSSLQGSAYNEQFF | TGTGCCAGCAGCTCACTACAGGGTAGCGCCTACAATGAGCAGTTCTTC
TRBJ2-1 | TRBV19 | - | - | CASSMGGGEQFF | TGTGCCAGTAGTATGGGAGGGGGTGAGCAGTTCTTC
TRBJ2-2 | TRBV2 | TRBD1 | - | CASGDRGSGELFF | TGTGCCAGCGGGGACAGGGGGTCAGGGGAGCTGTTTTTT
TRBJ1-3 | TRBV30 | - | - | CAWSVQYKGLGNTIYF | TGTGCCTGGAGTGTACAGTATAAGGGGCTCGGAAACACCATATATTTT
TRBJ1-5 | TRBV10-3 | - | - | CAISSEMGANQPQNF | TGTGCCATCAGCTCTGAAATGGGGGCAAATCAGCCCCAGAATTTT
TRBJ1-4 | TRBV28 | - | - | CASTTGGVEKLFF | TGTGCCAGCACCACGGGAGGAGTGGAAAAACTGTTTTTT
TRBJ1-1 | TRBV19 | - | - | CASSIVVPGGINTEAFF | TGTGCCAGTAGTATAGTTGTCCCCGGGGGGATCAACACTGAAGCTTTCTTT